This TCR beta chain was found in a study of shared clonotypes between healthy human individuals. Study results and caveats: Clonotypes that were shared across a few donors made up about 5.1% of naive CD4 clonotypes. Researchers sampled only blood; tissue repertoires likely differ. Despite large depth, sorted-subset datasets appeared incompletely sequenced.

The CDR3 extends over 14 amino acids. CDR1 and CDR2 (germline): ENHRY, SYGVKD. The germline V and J ends were trimmed by 1 base and 4 bases, with 11 bases remaining between them. Of note for this clone: Its antigen is currently unknown.

CD8 cells regarded as naive lacked CD45RO, were positively chosen for CCR7, and omitted terminally differentiated effector memory CD45RA+ cells. Deep level was the assay's run setting. Assay used: immunoSEQ multiplex PCR; TCRdb lists only in-frame clones, some missing. The sample includes around 1,900,000 clones, around 95% of them seen just once. The chain joins TRBV10-3 to TRBJ2-7; D gene unclear. The TCR was taken from a man aged 18 to 29 in good health. Some clones in this sample may be carry-over from other donors' samples. Specimen: naive CD8+ T cells from PBMCs. This CDR3 is CAISEWPHRYEQYF. For the CDR3, the DNA is TGTGCCATCAGTGAGTGGCCGCACCGGTACGAGCAGTACTTC.